This note documents a single T cell receptor (beta chain) sequence. Its antigen is currently unknown. This sample is drawn from a study of cytotoxic CD8 clonotypes in ibrutinib-treated CLL. Turning to the study itself: Response was recorded as partial in some 24 patients and complete in 2; at median roughly 68 months, roughly 15 remained remitted and approximately twelve had progressed. Investigators collected response samples after a median approximately twelve months of treatment, range 6 to 36. Notes on the study in general: At the start, clonality exceeded age-matched healthy donors and followed circulating CD8+ T-cell counts. Upon ibrutinib response clonality rose, and upon progression it fell back toward baseline.

This CDR3 contains 17 residues. The germline V gene encodes CDR1 SGDLS and CDR2 YYNGEE. With 3 bases removed from V and 0 bases from J, the gap between germline ends came to 16 bases. Only in-frame clones appear in the TCRdb table, and some are missing; sequencing was by immunoSEQ multiplex PCR. The sample records around 250,000 clones, roughly 74% being singletons. V usage is TRBV9 and J usage is TRBJ2-4; D is ambiguous. The sequence was collected from a human donor with chronic lymphocytic leukemia. Sequences were derived from PBMCs, sampled after 24 months of ibrutinib treatment. DNA for the CDR3: TGTGCCAGCAGCGCCCCGTCTGGATCCCTAGCCAAAAACATTCAGTACTTC. Translation gives CASSAPSGSLAKNIQYF.